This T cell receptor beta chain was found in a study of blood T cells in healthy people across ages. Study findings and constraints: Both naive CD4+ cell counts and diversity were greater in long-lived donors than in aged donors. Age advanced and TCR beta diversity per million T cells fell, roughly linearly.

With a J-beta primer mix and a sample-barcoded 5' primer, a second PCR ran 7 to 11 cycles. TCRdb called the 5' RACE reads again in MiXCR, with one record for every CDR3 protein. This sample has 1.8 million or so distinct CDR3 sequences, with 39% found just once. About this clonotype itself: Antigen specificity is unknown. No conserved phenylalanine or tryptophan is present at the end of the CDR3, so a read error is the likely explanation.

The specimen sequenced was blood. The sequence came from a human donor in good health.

The CDR3 is CSATPLQVNEQYL. CDR3 in DNA: TGCAGTGCTACGCCACTACAGGTAAACGAGCAGTACTTA. The rearrangement uses TRBV20-1 and TRBJ2-7, with D possibly being TRBD1 (5 bases). This CDR3 has 13 residues. V lost 4 bases and J 5 bases, leaving 15 bases between the germline ends. The germline CDR1 and CDR2 sequences are DFQATT and SNEGSKA (reference sequence).